Given below is one T cell receptor beta chain in context. The sample originates from a study of shared T cell receptors in the human thymus. Sequencing was performed with immunoSEQ multiplex PCR; in TCRdb, only in-frame clones are kept and a portion is missing. The table has 450,000 to 650,000 clones, approximately 80% seen once; the top ten hold approximately 0.013%. These same records also appear under a second study, on human thymus T cells.

The clonotype comes from a boy in the first two years of life with a congenital heart defect. The sample taken for sequencing was thymocytes.

The CDR3 loop is CASSVGSRAHGYTF. CDR3 DNA sequence: TGTGCCAGCAGCGTAGGGAGCAGGGCCCATGGCTACACCTTC. V and J are TRBV9 and TRBJ1-2; D is perhaps TRBD1 (5 bases). Trimming shortened V by 0 bases and J by 6 bases, and 12 bases separated the two germline ends. Germline-derived CDR1 and CDR2 are SGDLS and YYNGEE. The CDR3 totals 14 residues.